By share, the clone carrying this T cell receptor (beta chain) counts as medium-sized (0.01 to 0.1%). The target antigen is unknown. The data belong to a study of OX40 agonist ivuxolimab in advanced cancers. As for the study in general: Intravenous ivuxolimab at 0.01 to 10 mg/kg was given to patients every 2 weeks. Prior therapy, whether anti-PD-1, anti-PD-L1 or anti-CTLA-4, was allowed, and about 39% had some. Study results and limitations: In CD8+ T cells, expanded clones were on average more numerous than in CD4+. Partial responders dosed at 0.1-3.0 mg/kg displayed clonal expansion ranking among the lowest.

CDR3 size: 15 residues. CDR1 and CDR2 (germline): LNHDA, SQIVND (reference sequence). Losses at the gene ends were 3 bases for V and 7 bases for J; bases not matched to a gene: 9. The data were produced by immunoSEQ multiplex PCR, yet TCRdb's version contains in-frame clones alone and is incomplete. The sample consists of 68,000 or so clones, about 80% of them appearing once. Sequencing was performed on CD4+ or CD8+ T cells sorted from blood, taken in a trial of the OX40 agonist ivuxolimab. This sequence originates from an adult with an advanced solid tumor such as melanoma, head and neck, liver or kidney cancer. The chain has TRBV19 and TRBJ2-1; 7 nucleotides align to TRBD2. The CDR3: CASSMASTSYNEQFF. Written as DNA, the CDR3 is TGTGCCAGTAGTATGGCCTCGACTAGCTATAATGAGCAGTTCTTC.